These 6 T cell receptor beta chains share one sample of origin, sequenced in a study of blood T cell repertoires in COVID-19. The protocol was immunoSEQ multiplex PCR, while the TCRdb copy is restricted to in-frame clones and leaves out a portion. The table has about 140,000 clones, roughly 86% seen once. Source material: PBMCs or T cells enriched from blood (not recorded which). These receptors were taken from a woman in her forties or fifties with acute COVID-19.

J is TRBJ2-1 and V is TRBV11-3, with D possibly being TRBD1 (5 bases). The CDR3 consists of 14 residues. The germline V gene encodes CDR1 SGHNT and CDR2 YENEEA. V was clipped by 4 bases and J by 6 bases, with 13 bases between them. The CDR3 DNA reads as TGTGCCAGCAGCTCTATGCCAGGGCTCAATGAGCAGTTCTTC. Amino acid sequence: CASSSMPGLNEQFF.

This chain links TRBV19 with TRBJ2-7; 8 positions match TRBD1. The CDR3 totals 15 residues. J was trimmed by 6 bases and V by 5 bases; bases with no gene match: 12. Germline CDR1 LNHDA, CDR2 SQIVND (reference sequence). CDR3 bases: TGTGCCAGTAGTTTTTCCCCGGACAGGGCATTCGAGCAGTACTTC. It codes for CASSFSPDRAFEQYF. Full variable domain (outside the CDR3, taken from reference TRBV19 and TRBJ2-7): DGGITQSPKYLFRKEGQNVTLSCEQNLNHDAMYWYRQDPGQGLRLIYYSQIVNDFQKGDIAEGYSVSREKKESFPLTVTSAQKNPTAFYLCASSFSPDRAFEQYFGPGTRLTVT.

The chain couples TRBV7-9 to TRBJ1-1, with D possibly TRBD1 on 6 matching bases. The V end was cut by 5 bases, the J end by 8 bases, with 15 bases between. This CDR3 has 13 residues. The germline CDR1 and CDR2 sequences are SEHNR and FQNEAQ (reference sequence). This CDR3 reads CASSPTGSHEAFF. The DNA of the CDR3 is TGTGCCAGCAGCCCAACAGGGTCCCACGAAGCTTTCTTT.

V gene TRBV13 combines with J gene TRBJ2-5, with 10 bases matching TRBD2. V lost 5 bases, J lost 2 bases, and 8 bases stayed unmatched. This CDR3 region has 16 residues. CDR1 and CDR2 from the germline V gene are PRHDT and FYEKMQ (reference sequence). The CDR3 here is CASSAASGSAQETQYF. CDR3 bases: TGTGCCAGCAGCGCCGCTAGCGGGAGTGCGCAAGAGACCCAGTACTTC. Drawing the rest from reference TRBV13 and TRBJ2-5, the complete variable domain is AAGVIQSPRHLIKEKRETATLKCYPIPRHDTVYWYQQGPGQDPQFLISFYEKMQSDKGSIPDRFSAQQFSDYHSELNMSSLELGDSALYFCASSAASGSAQETQYFGPGTRLLVL.

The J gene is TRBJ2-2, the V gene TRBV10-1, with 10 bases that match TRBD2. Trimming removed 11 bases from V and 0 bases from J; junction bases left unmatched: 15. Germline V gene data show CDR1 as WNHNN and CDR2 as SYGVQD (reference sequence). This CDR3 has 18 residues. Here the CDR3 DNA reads TGCGCCCACCAGCGGGAGGGACGCGGGAGTCCGAACACCGGGGAGCTGTTTTTT. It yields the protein CAHQREGRGSPNTGELFF.

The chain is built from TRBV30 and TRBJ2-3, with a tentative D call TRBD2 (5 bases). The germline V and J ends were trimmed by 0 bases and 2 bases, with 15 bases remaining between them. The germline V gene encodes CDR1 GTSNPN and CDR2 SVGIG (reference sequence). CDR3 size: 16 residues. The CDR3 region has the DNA TGTGCCTGGAGTGTGGCTAGCAGTCGGATCACAGATACGCAGTATTTT. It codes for CAWSVASSRITDTQYF. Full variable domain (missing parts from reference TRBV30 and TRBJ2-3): SQTIHQWPATLVQPVGSPLSLECTVEGTSNPNLYWYRQAAGRGLQLLFYSVGIGQISSEVPQNLSASRPQDRQFILSSKKLLLSDSGFYLCAWSVASSRITDTQYFGPGTRLTVL.